This TCR beta chain was captured by sequencing in a study of human T cells and chemical hapten exposure. Study-wide points: Significantly more large CDR3 similarity clusters were formed by expanded TCRs than by controls.

TCRdb fed the RACE reads into MiXCR, producing one record per CDR3 protein. This table holds about 120,000 distinct CDR3 sequences, about an eighth found once. Time point here: patch test 1, 2 weeks after DPC sensitization. As for treatment: therapeutic diphenylcyclopropenone sensitization with weekly scalp DPC. With regard to this clonotype: Its specificity is unknown.

The germline V gene has CDR1 DFQATT and CDR2 SNEGSKA (reference sequence). Trimming removed 0 bases from V and 0 bases from J, with 3 bases in between. The CDR3 is 13 residues long. The sample consisted of whole blood, taken in connection with sensitization to the hapten diphenylcyclopropenone (DPC). This TCR derives from a woman in her forties or fifties with alopecia areata. Some clones in this sample may be carry-over from other donors' samples. The rearrangement joins TRBV20-1 to TRBJ2-4, with D hard to call. CDR3 DNA: TGCAGTGCTAGAGATGCAGCCAAAAACATTCAGTACTTC. Its protein is CSARDAAKNIQYF.